Given below is one TCR beta chain in context. Using immunoSEQ multiplex PCR, the repertoire was profiled, and TCRdb retains in-frame clones only, with some absent. The sample gives around 240,000 clones, roughly four fifths of which show up once; over 1.5% is in the top ten. This specimen belongs to a study of blood T cell repertoires in COVID-19. For the study at large: Some COVID-19 samples were acute and others convalescent; all came from the United States, Italy and Spain.

CDR3 length: 15 amino acids. Trimming took 2 bases from V and 3 from J, leaving 13 bases between them. Germline CDR1 and CDR2: LNHDA and SQIVND (reference sequence). The sequenced sample was peripheral blood. This chain connects TRBV19 to TRBJ1-2, with D unresolved. This sequence was found in a woman of 80 years or more with acute or convalescent COVID-19. CDR3 residues: CASSISGRPYYGYTF. The CDR3 region has the DNA TGTGCCAGTAGTATATCCGGGAGACCTTACTATGGCTACACCTTC.